This section outlines one TCR beta chain sequence together with its context. This specimen comes from a study of blood T cell repertoires in COVID-19. For the study at large: The United States, Italy and Spain provided the acute and convalescent COVID-19 samples. PBMCs, B-cell-depleted T cells, or T cells provided the cDNA or gDNA that made up the material.

In the study's own analysis: Nucleated cell number was recorded as an estimate derived from reference gene primer amplification. TCRdb's copy holds only in-frame clones and misses some; the assay was immunoSEQ multiplex PCR. The V and J calls and clone size are taken from that table; D and trimming were inferred from the DNA. Altogether about 260,000 clones are present, 91% being singletons, with the ten largest covering 2% to 3%. Seattle participants joined during active infection and were tracked over time. This CDR3 region has 17 residues. Germline loops: CDR1 LGHDT, CDR2 YNNKEL (reference sequence). Trimming cost V 8 bases and J 11 bases, with 30 bases left between them.

The receptor comes from a person aged 18 to 30 with COVID-19, enrolled during active disease. The V and J genes are TRBV3-1 (or the pseudogene TRBV3-2) and TRBJ2-2, with TRBD2 as a possible D gene (6 bases). Sequencing was carried out using peripheral blood. The chain's CDR3 is CASSPDGEGVWGDELFF. The CDR3 bases are TGTGCCAGCTCCCCCGACGGTGAGGGAGTGTGGGGGGATGAGCTGTTTTTT.